What follows describes a single T cell receptor (beta chain). All patients experienced relapse after autologous stem cell transplantation, and brentuximab vedotin exposure was variable. The method was immunoSEQ multiplex PCR; TCRdb's version includes in-frame clones alone and lacks a portion of them. The table includes more than 50,000 clones, 80% to 90% detected once. The data stem from a study of PD-1 blockade in classical Hodgkin lymphoma. This CDR3 contains 11 residues. V was shortened by 4 bases and J by 10 bases, with 10 bases between the two germline ends. Germline V gene data show CDR1 as GTSNPN and CDR2 as SVGIG (reference sequence).

The chain employs TRBV30 and TRBJ2-2; weak D call: TRBD2 (6 bases). The receptor was isolated from a human donor with classical Hodgkin lymphoma. Sequenced here: peripheral blood mononuclear cells (PBMCs), sampled at baseline. The CDR3 loop reads CAWTRGPELFF. CDR3 DNA sequence: TGTGCCTGGACGCGGGGCCCGGAGCTGTTTTTT.